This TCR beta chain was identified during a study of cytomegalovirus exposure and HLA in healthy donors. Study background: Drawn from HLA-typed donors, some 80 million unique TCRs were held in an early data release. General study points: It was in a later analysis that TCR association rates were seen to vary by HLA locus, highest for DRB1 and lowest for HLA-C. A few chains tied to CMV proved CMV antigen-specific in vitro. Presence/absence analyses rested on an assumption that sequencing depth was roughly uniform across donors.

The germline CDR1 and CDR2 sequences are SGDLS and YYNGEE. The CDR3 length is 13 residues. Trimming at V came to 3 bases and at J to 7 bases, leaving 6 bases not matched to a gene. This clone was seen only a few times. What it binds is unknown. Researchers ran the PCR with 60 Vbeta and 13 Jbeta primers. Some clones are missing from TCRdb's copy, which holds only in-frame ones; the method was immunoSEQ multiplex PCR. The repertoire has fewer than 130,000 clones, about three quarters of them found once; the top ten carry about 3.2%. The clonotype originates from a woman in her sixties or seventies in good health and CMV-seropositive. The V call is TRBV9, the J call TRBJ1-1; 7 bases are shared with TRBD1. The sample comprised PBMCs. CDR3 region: CASSAGQAYEAFF. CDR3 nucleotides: TGTGCCAGCAGCGCAGGACAGGCTTATGAAGCTTTCTTT.